A selection of T cell receptor beta chains follows, all from one sample in a study of T cells in Graves' hyperthyroidism and ophthalmopathy. TCRdb analysed the multiplex PCR reads with MiXCR anew, one entry per CDR3 protein. The sample includes roughly 400,000 distinct CDR3 sequences, about 15% of them seen just once. Sequenced: blood. These receptors came from a woman aged 18-29 years with Graves' hyperthyroidism that later progressed to Graves' ophthalmopathy. Both conserved end residues are part of each CDR3.

v_call cdr3_aa
TRBV28 CASIGTSGLSRGRYNEQFF
TRBV29-1 CSVHGTDSYEQYF
TRBV12-3/TRBV12-4 CASTGREGLSDNEQFF
TRBV6-5 CASSYLQGLVGYTF
TRBV4-1 CASSQGDRDNYGYTF
TRBV27 CASSKWREGGANVLTF
TRBV29-1 CSGGQGAPGYTF
TRBV24-1 CATSDLTGNYGYTF
TRBV7-9 CASSSVRAGGTDTQYF
TRBV7-6 CASSVGGTVNTGELFF
TRBV4-3 CASSQDPGAGVNTGELFF
TRBV20-1 CSARALLVRPPYNEQFF
TRBV11-2 CASSSLMGHPTYEQYF
TRBV20-1 CSARGERTGWGAGETQYF
TRBV28 CASSEQPPWDTQYF
TRBV2 CASSREALNYNEQFF
TRBV5-1 CASSLTLAARGDTQYF
TRBV10-2 CASSWTSGRATGELFF
TRBV3-1 CASSSKESNQPQHF
TRBV28 CASGSRELEAFF
TRBV6-1 CASRHSRAGDYNEQFF
TRBV10-3 CAISEVQGATEAFF
TRBV6-2/TRBV6-3 CASSPGGLAGGPRETQYF
TRBV2 CASSEGQGETQYF
TRBV27 CASRTGTQRDTEAFF
TRBV6-2/TRBV6-3 CASSYRPGQGRSNQPQHF
TRBV28 CASNTGTTGTDTQYF
TRBV20-1 CSVKTGTSGSLGETQYF
TRBV6-5 CASSYSVDRVKFYEQYF
TRBV20-1 CSAVAVSSYEQYF
TRBV27 CASSSQEEAFF
TRBV2 CASTWGASLYGNEQFF
TRBV28 CASSPRGQTQYF
TRBV11-2 CASSLGTLGQETQYF
TRBV5-8 CASSLRSSGQETQYF
TRBV6-5 CASSYLRQDSNQPQHF
TRBV6-1 CASSTTGEGFQPQHF
TRBV5-1 CASSVDPSYNEQFF
TRBV3-1 CASSQDPPLAGGSTDTQYF
TRBV2 CASSDSGATYNEQFF
TRBV7-8 CASSPNRQSHEQFF
TRBV20-1 CSARDRGHNEQFF
TRBV7-8 CASSSGQSSGANVLTF
TRBV2 CASSGTSGYEQYF
TRBV4-1 CASSQLPELNYGYTF